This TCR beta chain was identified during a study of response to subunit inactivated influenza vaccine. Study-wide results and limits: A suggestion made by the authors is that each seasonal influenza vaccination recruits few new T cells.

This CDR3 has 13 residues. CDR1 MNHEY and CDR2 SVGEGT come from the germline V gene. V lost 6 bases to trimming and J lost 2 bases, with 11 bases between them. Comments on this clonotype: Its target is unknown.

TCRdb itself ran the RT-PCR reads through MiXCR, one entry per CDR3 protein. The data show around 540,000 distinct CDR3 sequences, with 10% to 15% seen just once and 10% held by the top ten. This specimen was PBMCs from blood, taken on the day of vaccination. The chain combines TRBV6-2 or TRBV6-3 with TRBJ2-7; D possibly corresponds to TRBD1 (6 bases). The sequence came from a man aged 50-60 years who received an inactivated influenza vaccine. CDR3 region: CASRPRQAYEQYF. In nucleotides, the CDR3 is TGTGCCAGCAGACCCCGACAGGCCTACGAGCAGTACTTC.